The rows below give T cell receptor beta chains drawn from one sample of a study of a mutant IDH1 vaccine in newly diagnosed glioma. Measured with immunoSEQ multiplex PCR; TCRdb has only the in-frame clones, and not every one. The repertoire has roughly 56,000 clones, 76% of them found once; the top ten carry just under 5%. Antigens of these TCRs are unknown. The specimen was PBMCs, collected from a glioma patient whose treatment included an IDH1 peptide vaccine. These receptors all stem from a woman aged 40 to 50 with glioma. Some clones in this sample may be carry-over from other donors' samples. CDR3s include the opening cysteine and the closing phenylalanine or tryptophan. D genes are given only for firm matches. Rows may omit the clone size; those that give it use once, few, many or a size class.

>TRBJ1-4|NA|TRBV30|few
CAWSPWGKSYNEKLFF
TGTGCCTGGAGTCCCTGGGGGAAGTCGTATAATGAAAAACTGTTTTTT
>TRBJ1-5|NA|TRBV5-3|few
CARSFTGRKYRNQPQHF
TGTGCCAGAAGCTTTACAGGGAGAAAATATCGCAATCAGCCCCAGCATTTT
>TRBJ1-1|NA|TRBV10-1|few
CASSEPLGADTEAFF
TGCGCCAGCAGTGAGCCGTTGGGGGCTGACACTGAAGCTTTCTTT
>TRBJ2-7|TRBD2|TRBV28|NA
CASKLGGGISYEQYF
TGTGCCAGCAAATTAGGCGGGGGGATATCCTACGAGCAGTACTTC
>TRBJ1-5|NA|TRBV10-1|few
CARGGTGKDQPQHF
TGCGCCAGAGGAGGAACAGGCAAGGATCAGCCCCAGCATTTT
>TRBJ1-1|TRBD1|TRBV27|NA
CASSSGQMSTEAFF
TGTGCCAGCAGTTCGGGACAGATGAGCACTGAAGCTTTCTTT
>TRBJ2-7|NA|TRBV11-2|NA
CASSRGSRYEQYF
TGTGCCAGCAGCCGCGGCAGTCGGTACGAGCAGTACTTC
>TRBJ2-1|TRBD2|TRBV5-1|NA
CASSLASGGADEQFF
TGCGCCAGCAGCTTGGCAAGCGGGGGGGCAGATGAGCAGTTCTTC
>TRBJ2-2|NA|TRBV2|NA
CASSVMIGELFF
TGTGCCAGCAGTGTCATGATCGGGGAGCTGTTTTTT
>TRBJ1-2|TRBD1|TRBV7-2|NA
CASSSREQGAQGYTF
TGTGCCAGCAGCTCCAGGGAACAGGGGGCGCAGGGCTACACCTTC
>TRBJ1-2|NA|TRBV27|once
CASSLTGQGGYTF
TGTGCCAGCAGTTTAACGGGACAAGGTGGCTACACCTTC
>TRBJ2-1|TRBD2|TRBV4-2|NA
CASSRRIAGGPFYNEQFF
TGTGCCAGCAGCCGAAGGATAGCGGGGGGCCCATTTTACAATGAGCAGTTCTTC
>TRBJ1-6|NA|TRBV6-4|NA
CASSDSGWGSPLHF
TGTGCCAGCAGTGACTCCGGTTGGGGGTCACCCCTCCACTTT
>TRBJ2-1|NA|TRBV27|NA
CASQRTGFSIGEQFF
TGTGCCAGCCAGAGAACGGGGTTTTCGATCGGTGAGCAGTTCTTC
>TRBJ1-5|NA|TRBV19|medium-sized
CASRAGKASNQPQHF
TGTGCCAGTAGGGCAGGGAAGGCCAGCAATCAGCCCCAGCATTTT
>TRBJ2-1|TRBD2|TRBV14|NA
CASSQALAGEQFF
TGTGCCAGCAGCCAAGCGCTAGCGGGGGAGCAGTTCTTC
>TRBJ1-1|NA|TRBV19|few
CASSVFTGNTEAFF
TGTGCCAGTAGTGTCTTTACAGGGAACACTGAAGCTTTCTTT
>TRBJ1-5|TRBD1|TRBV7-9|NA
CASSSIGTDNQPQHF
TGTGCCAGCAGCAGTATCGGGACAGACAATCAGCCCCAGCATTTT
>TRBJ2-7|NA|TRBV7-9|once
CASSSAGGDYEQYF
TGTGCCAGCAGCTCCGCCGGCGGGGACTACGAGCAGTACTTC